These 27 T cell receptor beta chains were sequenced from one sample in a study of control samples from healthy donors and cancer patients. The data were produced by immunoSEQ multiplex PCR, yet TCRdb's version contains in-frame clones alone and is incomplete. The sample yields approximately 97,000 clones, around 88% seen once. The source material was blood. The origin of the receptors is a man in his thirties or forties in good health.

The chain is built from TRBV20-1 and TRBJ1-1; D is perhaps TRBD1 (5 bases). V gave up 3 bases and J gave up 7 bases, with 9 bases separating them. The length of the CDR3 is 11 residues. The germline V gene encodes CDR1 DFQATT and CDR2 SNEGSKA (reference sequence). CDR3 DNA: TGCAGTGCTAGGTTGGGGCGTGAAGCTTTCTTT. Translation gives CSARLGREAFF.

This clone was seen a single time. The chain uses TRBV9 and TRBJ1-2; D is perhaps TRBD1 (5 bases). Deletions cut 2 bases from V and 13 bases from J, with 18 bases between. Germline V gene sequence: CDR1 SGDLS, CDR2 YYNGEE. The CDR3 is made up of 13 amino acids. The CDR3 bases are TGTGCCAGCAGCGTTTCGGGACCCTACTCCCTCACCTTC. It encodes CASSVSGPYSLTF.

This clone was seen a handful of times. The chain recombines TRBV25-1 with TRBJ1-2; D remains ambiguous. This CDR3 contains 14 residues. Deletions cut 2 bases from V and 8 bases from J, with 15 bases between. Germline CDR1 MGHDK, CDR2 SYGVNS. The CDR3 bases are TGTGCCAGCAGTGAACCTGGATCTCCGAGAGGCTACACCTTC. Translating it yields CASSEPGSPRGYTF.

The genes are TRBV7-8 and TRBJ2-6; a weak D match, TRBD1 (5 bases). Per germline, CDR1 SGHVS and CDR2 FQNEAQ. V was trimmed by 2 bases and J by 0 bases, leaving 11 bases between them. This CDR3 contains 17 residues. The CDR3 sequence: CASSLSQGNSGANVLTF. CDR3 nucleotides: TGTGCCAGCAGCTTAAGCCAGGGTAACTCTGGGGCCAACGTCCTGACTTTC.

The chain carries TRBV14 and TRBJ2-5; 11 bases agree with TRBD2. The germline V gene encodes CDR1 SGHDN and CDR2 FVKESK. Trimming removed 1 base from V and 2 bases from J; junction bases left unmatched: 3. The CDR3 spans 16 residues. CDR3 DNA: TGTGCCAGCAGCCAAGTGGGACTAGCGGAACAAGAGACCCAGTACTTC. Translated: CASSQVGLAEQETQYF.

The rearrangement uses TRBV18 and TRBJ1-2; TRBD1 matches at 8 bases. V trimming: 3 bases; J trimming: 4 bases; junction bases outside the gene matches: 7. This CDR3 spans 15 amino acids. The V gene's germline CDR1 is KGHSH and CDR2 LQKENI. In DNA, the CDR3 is TGTGCCAGCTCACCTGCCAGGGGGCAGAGCTATGGCTACACCTTC. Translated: CASSPARGQSYGYTF.

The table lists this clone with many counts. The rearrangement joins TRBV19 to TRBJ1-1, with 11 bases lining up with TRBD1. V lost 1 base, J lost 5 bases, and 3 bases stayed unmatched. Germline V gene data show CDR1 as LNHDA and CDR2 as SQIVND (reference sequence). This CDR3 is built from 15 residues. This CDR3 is CASSIGTGGYTEAFF. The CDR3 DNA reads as TGTGCCAGTAGTATAGGGACAGGGGGCTATACTGAAGCTTTCTTT.

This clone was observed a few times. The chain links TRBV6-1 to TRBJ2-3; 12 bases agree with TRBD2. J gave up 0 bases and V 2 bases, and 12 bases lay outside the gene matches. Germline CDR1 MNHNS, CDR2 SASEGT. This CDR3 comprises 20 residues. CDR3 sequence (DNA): TGTGCCAGCAGTGAAAACCCATGGTGGACTAGCGGGGTTAGCACAGATACGCAGTATTTT. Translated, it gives CASSENPWWTSGVSTDTQYF.

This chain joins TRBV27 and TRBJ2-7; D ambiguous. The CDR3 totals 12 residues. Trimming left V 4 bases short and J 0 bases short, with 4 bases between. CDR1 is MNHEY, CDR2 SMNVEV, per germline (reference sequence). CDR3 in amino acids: CASSSISYEQYF. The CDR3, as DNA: TGTGCCAGCAGTTCCATCTCCTACGAGCAGTACTTC.

The CDR3 loop reads CATSRGRSFGNSPLHF. CDR3 nucleotide sequence: TGTGCCACCAGCAGAGGAAGAAGTTTTGGGAATTCACCCCTCCACTTT. The chain uses TRBV15 and TRBJ1-6; no clear D gene. V shed 1 base and J shed 7 bases, with 14 bases lying between them. This CDR3 is built from 16 residues. Per germline, CDR1 LNHNV and CDR2 YYDKDF (reference sequence). The whole variable domain, filled in from reference TRBV15 and TRBJ1-6, reads DAMVIQNPRYQVTQFGKPVTLSCSQTLNHNVMYWYQQKSSQAPKLLFHYYDKDFNNEADTPDNFQSRRPNTSFCFLDIRSPGLGDTAMYLCATSRGRSFGNSPLHFGNGTRLTVT.

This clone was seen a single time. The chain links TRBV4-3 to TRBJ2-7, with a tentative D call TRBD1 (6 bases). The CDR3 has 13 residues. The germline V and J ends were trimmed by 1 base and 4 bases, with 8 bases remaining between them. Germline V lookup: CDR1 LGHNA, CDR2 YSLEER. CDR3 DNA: TGCGCCAGCAGCCAAGGGGGGCTTTACGAGCAGTACTTC. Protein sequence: CASSQGGLYEQYF.

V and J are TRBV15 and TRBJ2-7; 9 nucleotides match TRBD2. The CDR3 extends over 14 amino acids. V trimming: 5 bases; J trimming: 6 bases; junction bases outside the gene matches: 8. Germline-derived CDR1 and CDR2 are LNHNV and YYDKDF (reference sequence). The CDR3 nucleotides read TGTGCCACCAGCGCCGGGACTAGCACCTTCGAGCAGTACTTC. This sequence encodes CATSAGTSTFEQYF. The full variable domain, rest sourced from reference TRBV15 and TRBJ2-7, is DAMVIQNPRYQVTQFGKPVTLSCSQTLNHNVMYWYQQKSSQAPKLLFHYYDKDFNNEADTPDNFQSRRPNTSFCFLDIRSPGLGDTAMYLCATSAGTSTFEQYFGPGTRLTVT.

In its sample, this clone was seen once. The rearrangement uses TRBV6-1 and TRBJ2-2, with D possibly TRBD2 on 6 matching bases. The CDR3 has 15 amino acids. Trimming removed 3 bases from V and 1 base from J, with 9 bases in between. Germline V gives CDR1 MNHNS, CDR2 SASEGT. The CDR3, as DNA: TGTGCCAGCAGTGACGGGGGACTGAACACCGGGGAGCTGTTTTTT. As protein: CASSDGGLNTGELFF.

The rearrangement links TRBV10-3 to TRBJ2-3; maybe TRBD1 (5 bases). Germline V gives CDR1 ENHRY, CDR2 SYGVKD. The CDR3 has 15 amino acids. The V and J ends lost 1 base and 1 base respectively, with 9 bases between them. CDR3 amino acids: CAISELQGGTDTQYF. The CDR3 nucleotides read TGTGCCATCAGTGAGTTGCAAGGGGGCACAGATACGCAGTATTTT.

This CDR3 reads CASSHGTSGSRKTQYF. The CDR3 region has the DNA TGCGCCAGCAGCCATGGGACTAGCGGGAGTAGGAAGACCCAGTACTTC. The genes are TRBV4-1 and TRBJ2-5; TRBD2 agrees at 14 bases. The CDR3 runs to 16 residues. Germline CDR1 reads MGHRA; CDR2 reads YSYEKL. Trimming cost V 3 bases and J 6 bases; bases outside gene matches: 6.

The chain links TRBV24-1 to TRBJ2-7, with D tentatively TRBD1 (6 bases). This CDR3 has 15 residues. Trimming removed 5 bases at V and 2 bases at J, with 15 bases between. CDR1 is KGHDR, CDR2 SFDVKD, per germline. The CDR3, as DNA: TGTGCCACCAGTGCCAAGACAGGTCCACCCTACGAGCAGTACTTC. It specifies CATSAKTGPPYEQYF.

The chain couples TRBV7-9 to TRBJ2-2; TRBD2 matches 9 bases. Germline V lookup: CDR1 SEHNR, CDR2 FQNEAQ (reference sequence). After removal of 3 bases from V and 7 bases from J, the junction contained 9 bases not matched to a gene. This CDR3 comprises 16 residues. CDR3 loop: CASSFGLAGSSGELFF. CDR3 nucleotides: TGTGCCAGCAGCTTTGGGCTAGCGGGATCCAGCGGGGAGCTGTTTTTT. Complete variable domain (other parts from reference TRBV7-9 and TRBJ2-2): DTGVSQNPRHKITKRGQNVTFRCDPISEHNRLYWYRQTLGQGPEFLTYFQNEAQLEKSRLLSDRFSAERPKGSFSTLEIQRTEQGDSAMYLCASSFGLAGSSGELFFGEGSRLTVL.

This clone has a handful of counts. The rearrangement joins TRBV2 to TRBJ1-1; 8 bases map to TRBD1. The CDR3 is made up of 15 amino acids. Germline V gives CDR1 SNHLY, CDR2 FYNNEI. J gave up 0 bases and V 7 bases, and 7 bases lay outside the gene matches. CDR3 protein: CASKARQGLNTEAFF. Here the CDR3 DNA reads TGTGCCAGCAAGGCGAGACAGGGGTTGAACACTGAAGCTTTCTTT.

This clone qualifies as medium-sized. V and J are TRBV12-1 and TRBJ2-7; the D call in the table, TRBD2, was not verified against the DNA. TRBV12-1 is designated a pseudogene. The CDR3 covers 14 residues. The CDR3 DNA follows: TGTGCCAGCAGTCAAAGCGGGAGCGGCTACGAGCAGTACTTC. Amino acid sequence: CASSQSGSGYEQYF.

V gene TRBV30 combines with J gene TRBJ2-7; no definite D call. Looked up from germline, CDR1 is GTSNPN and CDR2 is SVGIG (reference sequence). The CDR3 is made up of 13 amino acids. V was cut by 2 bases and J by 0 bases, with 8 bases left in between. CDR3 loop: CAWSPGPSYEQYF. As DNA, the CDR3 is TGTGCCTGGAGTCCGGGTCCCTCCTACGAGCAGTACTTC.

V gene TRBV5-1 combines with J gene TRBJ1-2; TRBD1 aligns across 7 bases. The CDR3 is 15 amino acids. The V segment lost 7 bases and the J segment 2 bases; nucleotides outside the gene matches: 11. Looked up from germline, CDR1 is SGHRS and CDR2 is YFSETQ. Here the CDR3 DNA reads TGCGCCAGCTCCCCCTCCCCGGGACAGAACTATGGCTACACCTTC. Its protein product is CASSPSPGQNYGYTF.

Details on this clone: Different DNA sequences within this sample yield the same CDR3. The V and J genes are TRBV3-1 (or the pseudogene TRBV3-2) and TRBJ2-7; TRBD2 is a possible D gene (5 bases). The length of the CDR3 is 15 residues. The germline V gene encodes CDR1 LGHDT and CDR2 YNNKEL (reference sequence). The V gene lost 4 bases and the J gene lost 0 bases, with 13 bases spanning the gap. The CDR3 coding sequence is TGTGCCAGCAGCCGCCGAGTTAGCGCCTCCTACGAGCAGTACTTC. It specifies CASSRRVSASYEQYF.

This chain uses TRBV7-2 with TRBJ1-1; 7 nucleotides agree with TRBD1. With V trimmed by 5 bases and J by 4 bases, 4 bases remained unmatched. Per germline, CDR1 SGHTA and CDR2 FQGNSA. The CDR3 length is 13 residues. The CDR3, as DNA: TGTGCCAGCAGCCAGACAGGGATCACTGAAGCTTTCTTT. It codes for CASSQTGITEAFF.

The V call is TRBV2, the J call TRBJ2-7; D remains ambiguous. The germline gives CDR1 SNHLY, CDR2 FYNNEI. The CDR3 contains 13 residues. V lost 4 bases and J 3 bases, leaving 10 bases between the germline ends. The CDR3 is CASSGQANYEQYF. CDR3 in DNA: TGTGCCAGCAGTGGGCAGGCCAACTACGAGCAGTACTTC.

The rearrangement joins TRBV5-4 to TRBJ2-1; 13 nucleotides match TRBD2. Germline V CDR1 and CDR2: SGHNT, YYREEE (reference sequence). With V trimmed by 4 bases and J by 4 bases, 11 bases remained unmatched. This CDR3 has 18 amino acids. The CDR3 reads CASSPWTSGSRGYNEQFF. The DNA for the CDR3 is TGTGCCAGCAGCCCCTGGACTAGCGGGAGTAGGGGATACAATGAGCAGTTCTTC.

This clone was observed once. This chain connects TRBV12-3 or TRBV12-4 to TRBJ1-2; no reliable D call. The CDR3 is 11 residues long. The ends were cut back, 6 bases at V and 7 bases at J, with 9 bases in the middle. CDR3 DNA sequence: TGTGCCAGCAGCCTACTGGGTGGCTACACCTTC. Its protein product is CASSLLGGYTF.

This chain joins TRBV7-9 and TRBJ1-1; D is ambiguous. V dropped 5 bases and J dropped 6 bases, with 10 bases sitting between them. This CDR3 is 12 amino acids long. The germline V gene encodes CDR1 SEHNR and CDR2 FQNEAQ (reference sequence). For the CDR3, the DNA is TGTGCCAGCAGCCAACAAACGCCTGAAGCTTTCTTT. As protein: CASSQQTPEAFF.